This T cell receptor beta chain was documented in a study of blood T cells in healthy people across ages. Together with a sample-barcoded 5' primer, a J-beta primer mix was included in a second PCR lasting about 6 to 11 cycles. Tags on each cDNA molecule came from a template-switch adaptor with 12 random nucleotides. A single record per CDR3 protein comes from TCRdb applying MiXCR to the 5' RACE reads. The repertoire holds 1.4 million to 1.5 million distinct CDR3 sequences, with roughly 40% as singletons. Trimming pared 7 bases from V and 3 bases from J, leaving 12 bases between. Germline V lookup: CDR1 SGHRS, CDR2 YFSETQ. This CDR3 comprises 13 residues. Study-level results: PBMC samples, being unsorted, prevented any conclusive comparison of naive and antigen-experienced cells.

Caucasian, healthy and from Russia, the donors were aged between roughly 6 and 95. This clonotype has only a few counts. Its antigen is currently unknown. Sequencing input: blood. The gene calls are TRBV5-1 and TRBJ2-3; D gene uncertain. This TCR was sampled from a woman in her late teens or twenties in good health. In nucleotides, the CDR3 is TGCGCCAGCGCGAATGCTGGGACAGATACGCAGTATTTT. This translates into CASANAGTDTQYF.